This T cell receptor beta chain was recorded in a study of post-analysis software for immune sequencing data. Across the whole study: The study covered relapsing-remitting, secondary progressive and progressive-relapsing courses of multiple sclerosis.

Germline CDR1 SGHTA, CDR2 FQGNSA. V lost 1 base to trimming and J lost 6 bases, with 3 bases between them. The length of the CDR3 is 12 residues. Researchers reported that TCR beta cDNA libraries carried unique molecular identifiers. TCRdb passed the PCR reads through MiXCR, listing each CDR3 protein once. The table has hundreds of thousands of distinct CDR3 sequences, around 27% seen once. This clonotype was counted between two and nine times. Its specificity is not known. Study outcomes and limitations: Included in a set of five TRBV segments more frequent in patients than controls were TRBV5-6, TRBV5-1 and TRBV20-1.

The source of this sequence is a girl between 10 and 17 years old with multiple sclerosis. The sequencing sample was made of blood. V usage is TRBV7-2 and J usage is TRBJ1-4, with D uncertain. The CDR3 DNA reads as TGTGCCAGCAGCTTAGGGGATGAAAAACTGTTTTTT. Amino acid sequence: CASSLGDEKLFF.